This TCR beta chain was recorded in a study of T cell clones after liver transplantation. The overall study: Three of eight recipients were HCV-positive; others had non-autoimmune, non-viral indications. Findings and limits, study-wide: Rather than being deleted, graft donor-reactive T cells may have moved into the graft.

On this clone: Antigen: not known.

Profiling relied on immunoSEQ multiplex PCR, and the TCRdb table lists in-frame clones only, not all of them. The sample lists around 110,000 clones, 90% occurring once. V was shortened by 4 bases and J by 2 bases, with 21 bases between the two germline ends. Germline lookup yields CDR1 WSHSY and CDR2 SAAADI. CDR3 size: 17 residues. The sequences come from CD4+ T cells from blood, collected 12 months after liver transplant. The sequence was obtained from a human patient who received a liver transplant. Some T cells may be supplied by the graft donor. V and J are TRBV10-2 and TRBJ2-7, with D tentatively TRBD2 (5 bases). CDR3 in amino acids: CASSVKFGDPRAYEQYF. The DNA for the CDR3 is TGCGCCAGCAGTGTAAAATTCGGGGATCCGAGGGCCTACGAGCAGTACTTC.